The clone carrying this T cell receptor (beta chain) was detected once. Membership in each cohort depended on participant-reported clinical history. The V gene's germline CDR1 is MRHNA and CDR2 SNTAGT. The ends were cut back, 7 bases at V and 6 bases at J, with 13 bases in the middle. The CDR3 spans 14 residues. This sample was included in a study of blood T cell repertoires in COVID-19. Profiling relied on immunoSEQ multiplex PCR, and the TCRdb table lists in-frame clones only, not all of them. The data hold approximately 270,000 clones, with over 80% observed a single time. V is TRBV6-4 and J is TRBJ1-6; D call uncertain. Source material: PBMCs or T cells enriched from blood (not recorded which). The TCR comes from a woman in her twenties or thirties with acute COVID-19. CDR3 in DNA: TGTGCCAGCATGCCCTCTATCCTTAATTCACCCCTCCACTTT. Translation: CASMPSILNSPLHF.